This is a list of T cell receptor beta chains from one sample in a study of control samples from healthy donors and cancer patients. Measured with immunoSEQ multiplex PCR; TCRdb has only the in-frame clones, and not every one. The sample holds around 31,000 clones, roughly 94% seen once. The sequencing sample was made of blood. All receptors come from a man aged 55 to 69 in good health. Each CDR3 is given with its conserved first and last residue. The order of the fields is V gene, J gene, D gene, clone size, CDR3 protein, CDR3 DNA. A D gene is named only where the DNA matches it firmly. Not all rows give a size; the values are once, few, many and, for expanded clones, a class.

>TRBV14|TRBJ2-1|TRBD1|.
CASSPGTASYNEQFF
TGTGCCAGCAGCCCCGGGACAGCAAGTTACAATGAGCAGTTCTTC
>TRBV19|TRBJ2-7|.|.
CASSIPGRYNEQYF
TGTGCCAGTAGTATTCCAGGGAGGTACAACGAGCAGTACTTC
>TRBV5-6|TRBJ1-2|.|once
CASSLAGGYGYTF
TGTGCCAGCAGCTTGGCGGGGGGGTATGGCTACACCTTC
>TRBV2|TRBJ1-1|.|.
CATLQNEGYTEAFF
TGTGCCACCCTACAAAACGAGGGGTACACTGAAGCTTTCTTT
>TRBV6-2/TRBV6-3|TRBJ1-1|.|once
CASSLQEVPAFF
TGTGCCAGCAGTTTACAAGAGGTCCCAGCTTTCTTT
>TRBV28|TRBJ1-6|.|.
CASSFRRGASPLHF
TGTGCCAGCAGTTTCCGCAGGGGAGCGTCACCCCTCCACTTT
>TRBV7-8|TRBJ1-5|.|.
CASSLVGFNQPQHF
TGTGCCAGCAGCTTAGTAGGGTTCAATCAGCCCCAGCATTTT
>TRBV19|TRBJ1-4|.|.
CASSSGPQGSNEKLFF
TGTGCCAGTAGTTCAGGACCGCAGGGATCCAATGAAAAACTGTTTTTT
>TRBV6-6|TRBJ2-4|.|.
CASNLGHEIAKNIQYF
TGTGCCAGCAACCTGGGCCATGAAATAGCCAAAAACATTCAGTACTTC
>TRBV19|TRBJ1-3|.|.
CASSETGSSGNTIYF
TGTGCCAGTAGCGAAACAGGGTCCTCCGGAAACACCATATATTTT
>TRBV20-1|TRBJ1-5|.|.
CSASPPLAGQPQHF
TGCAGTGCTAGTCCCCCACTCGCGGGACAGCCCCAGCATTTT
>TRBV18|TRBJ2-5|.|once
CASSPQLGKPETQYF
TGTGCCAGCTCACCACAGCTGGGGAAGCCGGAGACCCAGTACTTC
>TRBV5-1|TRBJ2-1|TRBD2|.
CASSLGLAAYNEQFF
TGCGCCAGCAGCCTAGGACTAGCGGCCTACAATGAGCAGTTCTTC
>TRBV29-1|TRBJ2-5|TRBD2|once
CSVAGGPTHRGLETQYF
TGCAGCGTCGCGGGGGGGCCAACACACCGGGGGCTTGAGACCCAGTACTTC
>TRBV7-2|TRBJ2-3|TRBD2|.
CASSLASGGTDTQYF
TGTGCCAGCAGCTTAGCGAGCGGGGGCACAGATACGCAGTATTTT
>TRBV4-3|TRBJ1-1|.|.
CASSQDLGTPTEAFF
TGCGCCAGCAGCCAAGATCTGGGGACACCCACTGAAGCTTTCTTT